These T cell receptor beta chains were read from a single sample in a study of blood T cells in healthy people across ages. MiXCR was run by TCRdb on the 5' RACE reads, yielding one entry per CDR3 protein. The sample consists of about 1.7 million distinct CDR3 sequences, roughly 27% of them appearing once. Input material: blood. Every receptor here comes from a woman aged 25 to 45 in good health. Both conserved end residues are part of each CDR3. A D gene is named only where the DNA matches it firmly. Size is omitted from some rows. Given values are once, few, many or a class for expanded clones.

j_gene: TRBJ2-3; abundance: once; v_gene: TRBV10-3; d_gene: NA; CDR3nt: TGTGGGACTTGGCGAATGGGATACCCCACAGATACGCAGTATTTT; CDR3aa: CGTWRMGYPTDTQYF
j_gene: TRBJ2-1; abundance: NA; v_gene: TRBV7-9; d_gene: NA; CDR3nt: TGTGCCAGCAGCCCCCACCTTCAAGGGGGCTCCTACAATGAGCAGTTCTTC; CDR3aa: CASSPHLQGGSYNEQFF
j_gene: TRBJ2-4; abundance: many; v_gene: TRBV20-1; d_gene: NA; CDR3nt: TGCAGTGCTAGAGGGAGTGGGACCAAAAACATTCAGTACTTC; CDR3aa: CSARGSGTKNIQYF
j_gene: TRBJ2-7; abundance: many; v_gene: TRBV12-3/TRBV12-4; d_gene: NA; CDR3nt: TGTGCCAGCAGTTGGACGGATGACTACGAGCAGTACTTC; CDR3aa: CASSWTDDYEQYF
j_gene: TRBJ1-5; abundance: NA; v_gene: TRBV6-5; d_gene: TRBD1; CDR3nt: TGTGCCAGCCGGGACAGGGCGGATCAGCCCCAGCATTTT; CDR3aa: CASRDRADQPQHF
j_gene: TRBJ2-3; abundance: few; v_gene: TRBV9; d_gene: NA; CDR3nt: TGTGCCAGCAGCGTAGGGTGGACCACAGATACGCAGTATTTT; CDR3aa: CASSVGWTTDTQYF
j_gene: TRBJ2-1; abundance: NA; v_gene: TRBV7-6; d_gene: TRBD2; CDR3nt: TGTGCCAGCAGCCCACAACTAGCGGGAGCGTACAATGTGCAGTTCTTC; CDR3aa: CASSPQLAGAYNVQFF
j_gene: TRBJ2-5; abundance: many; v_gene: TRBV5-1; d_gene: NA; CDR3nt: TGCGCCAGCAGCTTCGGGTCCACAGGAGTGTTGGGGACCCAGTACTTC; CDR3aa: CASSFGSTGVLGTQYF
j_gene: TRBJ1-2; abundance: few; v_gene: TRBV7-2; d_gene: TRBD1; CDR3nt: TGTGCCAGCAGCTTTGGACAGGGCAGCGAGAGCTATGGCTACACCTTC; CDR3aa: CASSFGQGSESYGYTF
j_gene: TRBJ1-2; abundance: NA; v_gene: TRBV7-9; d_gene: NA; CDR3nt: TGTGCCAGCAGCTCTTGGACGGGAGGCTATGGCTACACCTTC; CDR3aa: CASSSWTGGYGYTF
j_gene: TRBJ2-7; abundance: many; v_gene: TRBV20-1; d_gene: NA; CDR3nt: TGCAGTGCTAGAGGAGGGAAGGGGACCTACGAGCAGTACTTC; CDR3aa: CSARGGKGTYEQYF
j_gene: TRBJ2-3; abundance: few; v_gene: TRBV6-4; d_gene: TRBD2; CDR3nt: TGTGCCACCCGACCGACTAGCGGGGATACGCAGTATTTT; CDR3aa: CATRPTSGDTQYF
j_gene: TRBJ1-5; abundance: NA; v_gene: TRBV18; d_gene: NA; CDR3nt: TGTGCCAGCTCACCATCCAGGGAGCATAATCAGCCCCAGCATTTT; CDR3aa: CASSPSREHNQPQHF
j_gene: TRBJ2-1; abundance: few; v_gene: TRBV9; d_gene: NA; CDR3nt: TGTGCCAGCAGCGTAGAGGCTCTAGCGAGGGTCAATGAGCAGTTCTTC; CDR3aa: CASSVEALARVNEQFF
j_gene: TRBJ2-7; abundance: NA; v_gene: TRBV20-1; d_gene: TRBD2; CDR3nt: TGCAGTGCTCGTAAGACTAGCGGGAGGCGCGAGCAGTACTTC; CDR3aa: CSARKTSGRREQYF
j_gene: TRBJ2-1; abundance: few; v_gene: TRBV6-1; d_gene: TRBD2; CDR3nt: TGTGCCAGCAGTGTCCGCGGAGCGGGAGGGTCTGAGCAGTTCTTC; CDR3aa: CASSVRGAGGSEQFF
j_gene: TRBJ1-1; abundance: few; v_gene: TRBV10-3; d_gene: NA; CDR3nt: TGTGCCATCAGTGAGCACGGCACTGAAGCTTTCTTT; CDR3aa: CAISEHGTEAFF
j_gene: TRBJ2-3; abundance: once; v_gene: TRBV12-3/TRBV12-4; d_gene: NA; CDR3nt: TGTGCCAGCAGGCAGAGTTGGGGACCAAGAACAGATACGCAGTATTTT; CDR3aa: CASRQSWGPRTDTQYF
j_gene: TRBJ2-5; abundance: few; v_gene: TRBV20-1; d_gene: TRBD2; CDR3nt: TGCAGTGCGAGCGATAGCGGGAGGAGGGAGACCCAGTACTTC; CDR3aa: CSASDSGRRETQYF
j_gene: TRBJ2-1; abundance: NA; v_gene: TRBV20-1; d_gene: TRBD1; CDR3nt: TGCAGTGCTAGCCCCTTGAGGGACAGAGACTACAATGAGCAGTTCTTC; CDR3aa: CSASPLRDRDYNEQFF
j_gene: TRBJ2-6; abundance: NA; v_gene: TRBV20-1; d_gene: TRBD2; CDR3nt: TGCAGTGCTAGAGAGGGAGGGTGGTCTGGGGCCGACGTCCTGACTTTC; CDR3aa: CSAREGGWSGADVLTF
j_gene: TRBJ2-5; abundance: NA; v_gene: TRBV6-2/TRBV6-3; d_gene: NA; CDR3nt: TGTGCCAGCAGCAGATGGGACCAAGAGACCCAGTACTTC; CDR3aa: CASSRWDQETQYF
j_gene: TRBJ2-1; abundance: NA; v_gene: TRBV6-5; d_gene: NA; CDR3nt: TGTGCCAGCAGTCATCAGGGGAATTTGCACAATGAGCAGTTCTTC; CDR3aa: CASSHQGNLHNEQFF
j_gene: TRBJ2-1; abundance: NA; v_gene: TRBV9; d_gene: NA; CDR3nt: TGTGCCAGCAGCGGAGCGAACGCGGCCGTCACGCAGTTCTTC; CDR3aa: CASSGANAAVTQFF
j_gene: TRBJ2-3; abundance: many; v_gene: TRBV7-2; d_gene: NA; CDR3nt: TGTGCCAGCAGCAAAGGGAGGTTTAGCACAGATACGCAGTATTTT; CDR3aa: CASSKGRFSTDTQYF
j_gene: TRBJ2-7; abundance: NA; v_gene: TRBV5-6; d_gene: TRBD1; CDR3nt: TGTGCCAGCAGCAAACCCGGGACAGGGGTATCCCACGAGCAGTACTTC; CDR3aa: CASSKPGTGVSHEQYF
j_gene: TRBJ2-2; abundance: few; v_gene: TRBV9; d_gene: NA; CDR3nt: TGTGCCAGCAGCGTCGGGGTTCCCGGGGAGCTGTTTTTT; CDR3aa: CASSVGVPGELFF
j_gene: TRBJ1-1; abundance: once; v_gene: TRBV5-1; d_gene: NA; CDR3nt: TGCGCCAGCAGCTTGGCGGCGCCCGGGGACACTGAAGCTTTCTTT; CDR3aa: CASSLAAPGDTEAFF
j_gene: TRBJ2-2; abundance: few; v_gene: TRBV29-1; d_gene: NA; CDR3nt: TGCAGCGTTTGGGTAGGGGCCGGGGAGCTGTTTTTT; CDR3aa: CSVWVGAGELFF
j_gene: TRBJ2-5; abundance: NA; v_gene: TRBV12-3/TRBV12-4; d_gene: TRBD2; CDR3nt: TGTGCCAGCAGCCGAAGGACTAGCGGGAGTGAGACCCAGTACTTC; CDR3aa: CASSRRTSGSETQYF
j_gene: TRBJ2-7; abundance: many; v_gene: TRBV7-2; d_gene: NA; CDR3nt: TGTGCCAGCAGCGCATTTTACTCCTACGAGCAGTACTTC; CDR3aa: CASSAFYSYEQYF
j_gene: TRBJ1-2; abundance: many; v_gene: TRBV9; d_gene: NA; CDR3nt: TGTGCCAGCAGCGTAGTGGCAGACGGGGATGGCTACACCTTC; CDR3aa: CASSVVADGDGYTF
j_gene: TRBJ2-2; abundance: few; v_gene: TRBV24-1; d_gene: NA; CDR3nt: TGTGCCACCAGTGGGGGCAGGGGGAACACCGGGGAGCTGTTTTTT; CDR3aa: CATSGGRGNTGELFF
j_gene: TRBJ2-3; abundance: NA; v_gene: TRBV24-1; d_gene: NA; CDR3nt: TGTGCCACCGGGGACGACAGGGAGGCCACAGATACGCAGTATTTT; CDR3aa: CATGDDREATDTQYF
j_gene: TRBJ1-2; abundance: NA; v_gene: TRBV6-2/TRBV6-3; d_gene: NA; CDR3nt: TGTGCCAGCAGTTATGGAGACAATAACTATGGCTACACCTTC; CDR3aa: CASSYGDNNYGYTF
j_gene: TRBJ2-1; abundance: few; v_gene: TRBV6-6; d_gene: NA; CDR3nt: TGTGCCAGCAGTTACTTGGCGGATGAGCAGTTCTTC; CDR3aa: CASSYLADEQFF
j_gene: TRBJ2-7; abundance: NA; v_gene: TRBV2; d_gene: TRBD2; CDR3nt: TGTGCCAGCAGCGGGAGACTAGCGGTTCTTTACGAGCAGTACTTC; CDR3aa: CASSGRLAVLYEQYF
j_gene: TRBJ2-7; abundance: many; v_gene: TRBV29-1; d_gene: TRBD2; CDR3nt: TGCAGCGTTGACCCCCTTACAGCGGGGGTTACCTACGAGCAGTACTTC; CDR3aa: CSVDPLTAGVTYEQYF
j_gene: TRBJ2-5; abundance: NA; v_gene: TRBV12-3/TRBV12-4; d_gene: NA; CDR3nt: TGTGCCAGCAGTTTGTCGGGAGCCCAGGGGACCCAGTACTTC; CDR3aa: CASSLSGAQGTQYF
j_gene: TRBJ2-7; abundance: NA; v_gene: TRBV3-1; d_gene: NA; CDR3nt: TGTGCCAGCAGCCAAGAGTTCCAAGGATACGAGCAGTACTTC; CDR3aa: CASSQEFQGYEQYF
j_gene: TRBJ1-2; abundance: few; v_gene: TRBV12-3/TRBV12-4; d_gene: TRBD1; CDR3nt: TGTGCCAGCAGTTCAAGGGGACAGGCCCACTATGGCTACACCTTC; CDR3aa: CASSSRGQAHYGYTF
j_gene: TRBJ2-3; abundance: few; v_gene: TRBV20-1; d_gene: NA; CDR3nt: TGCAGTGGAGAGGGTCCGGGAGAGCATTCAGATACGCAGTATTTT; CDR3aa: CSGEGPGEHSDTQYF
j_gene: TRBJ1-2; abundance: NA; v_gene: TRBV7-9; d_gene: TRBD1; CDR3nt: TGTGCCTGCAGCTTTGAGTCAGGGGGCGCTGGCTACACCTTC; CDR3aa: CACSFESGGAGYTF
j_gene: TRBJ2-3; abundance: NA; v_gene: TRBV5-1; d_gene: TRBD2; CDR3nt: TGCGCCAGCAGCTTGGACGTGGGGGGGGGCACAGATACGCAGTATTTT; CDR3aa: CASSLDVGGGTDTQYF
j_gene: TRBJ2-3; abundance: few; v_gene: TRBV10-3; d_gene: TRBD2; CDR3nt: TGTGCCATCAGCCCAATCGGGACTAGCGGGAGCGGCGGCACAGATACGCAGTATTTT; CDR3aa: CAISPIGTSGSGGTDTQYF
j_gene: TRBJ2-3; abundance: many; v_gene: TRBV29-1; d_gene: NA; CDR3nt: TGCAGCGGAGCAGCTAGCACAGATACGCAGTATTTT; CDR3aa: CSGAASTDTQYF
j_gene: TRBJ1-4; abundance: few; v_gene: TRBV12-3/TRBV12-4; d_gene: TRBD1; CDR3nt: TGTGCCAGCAGCAGGGGGGGAAAACTGTTTTTT; CDR3aa: CASSRGGKLFF
j_gene: TRBJ2-1; abundance: NA; v_gene: TRBV4-1; d_gene: TRBD2; CDR3nt: TGCGCCAGCAGCCAAGGCGGGACTAGCGGGAGGAATGAGCAGTTCTTC; CDR3aa: CASSQGGTSGRNEQFF
j_gene: TRBJ2-7; abundance: NA; v_gene: TRBV7-9; d_gene: NA; CDR3nt: TGTGCCAGCAGCCGCAGGGGGGAGGTGGACGAGCAGTACTTC; CDR3aa: CASSRRGEVDEQYF
j_gene: TRBJ1-1; abundance: few; v_gene: TRBV7-6; d_gene: NA; CDR3nt: TGTGCCAGCAGCCGGAGCAGGACAGTTATGAACACTGAAGCTTTCTTT; CDR3aa: CASSRSRTVMNTEAFF
j_gene: TRBJ2-1; abundance: NA; v_gene: TRBV2; d_gene: NA; CDR3nt: TGTGCCAGCAGTGAAATCGAAGACGTTCCCCACAATGAGCAGTTCTTC; CDR3aa: CASSEIEDVPHNEQFF
j_gene: TRBJ2-1; abundance: NA; v_gene: TRBV30; d_gene: NA; CDR3nt: TGTGCCTGGAGTACAGGGTCAAGCTCCTACAATGAGCAGTTCTTC; CDR3aa: CAWSTGSSSYNEQFF
j_gene: TRBJ1-1; abundance: NA; v_gene: TRBV14; d_gene: NA; CDR3nt: TGTGCCGGCAGCCCCTTGGGCTCAGCTAACACTGAAGCTTTCTTT; CDR3aa: CAGSPLGSANTEAFF